Listed below are T cell receptor beta chains from one sample, sequenced in a study of cytomegalovirus exposure and HLA in healthy donors. Assay used: immunoSEQ multiplex PCR; TCRdb lists only in-frame clones, some missing. Among approximately 300,000 clones listed, around 90% were seen once. The sample was PBMCs. These receptors all come from a woman in her twenties or thirties in good health and CMV-seropositive. Both conserved end residues are part of each CDR3. D genes are given only for firm matches. Clone size appears in some rows only: once, few, many, or a class for an expanded clone.

TRBV11-3	NA	NA	TRBJ1-3	CASSLAPRGADTIYF	TGTGCCAGCAGCTTAGCTCCCAGGGGCGCGGACACCATATATTTT
TRBV6-5	NA	NA	TRBJ2-7	CASSTGGVSSYEQYF	TGTGCCAGCAGCACCGGAGGGGTTAGCTCCTACGAGCAGTACTTC
TRBV28	NA	NA	TRBJ1-5	CASSSTSWGSNQPQHF	TGTGCCAGCAGTTCAACCTCTTGGGGGAGCAATCAGCCCCAGCATTTT
TRBV15	NA	NA	TRBJ1-1	CATSRDFWGTEAFF	TGTGCCACCAGCAGGGATTTTTGGGGCACTGAAGCTTTCTTT
TRBV5-4	NA	NA	TRBJ2-7	CASSLRGKEQYF	TGTGCCAGCAGCTTGCGGGGGAAAGAGCAGTACTTC
TRBV5-4	NA	NA	TRBJ1-6	CASSLAQGYNSPLHF	TGTGCCAGCAGCTTGGCGCAGGGCTATAATTCACCCCTCCACTTT
TRBV7-2	NA	NA	TRBJ2-7	CASSSQRDEQYF	TGTGCCAGCAGCTCACAGCGCGATGAGCAGTACTTC
TRBV7-9	TRBD1	NA	TRBJ2-7	CASSLAGGGYEQYF	TGTGCCAGCAGCTTAGCAGGGGGCGGCTACGAGCAGTACTTC
TRBV5-1	TRBD1	NA	TRBJ1-2	CASSSGTGLLDGYTF	TGCGCCAGCAGCTCCGGGACAGGGTTGTTGGATGGCTACACCTTC
TRBV11-2	TRBD1	NA	TRBJ2-1	CASDSGTGKYNEQFF	TGTGCCAGCGACAGCGGGACAGGGAAATACAATGAGCAGTTCTTC
TRBV5-6	TRBD1	NA	TRBJ2-7	CASSSDRDRSYEQYF	TGTGCCAGCAGTTCGGACCGGGACAGGTCCTACGAGCAGTACTTC
TRBV9	TRBD1	NA	TRBJ1-5	CASSQTGGSQPQHF	TGTGCCAGCAGCCAGACAGGGGGCAGTCAGCCCCAGCATTTT
TRBV6-5	NA	NA	TRBJ2-1	CASSYSTGSSYNEQFF	TGTGCCAGCAGTTACTCGACGGGGAGCTCCTACAATGAGCAGTTCTTC
TRBV9	NA	NA	TRBJ2-6	CASSVLSANVLTF	TGTGCCAGCAGCGTACTATCGGCCAACGTCCTGACTTTC
TRBV18	NA	NA	TRBJ2-7	CASSPRWGPSAYEQYF	TGTGCCAGCTCCCCGAGATGGGGACCGTCAGCCTACGAGCAGTACTTC
TRBV27	NA	NA	TRBJ2-5	CASSYWGPQETQYF	TGTGCCAGCAGTTATTGGGGGCCCCAAGAGACCCAGTACTTC
TRBV5-4	NA	NA	TRBJ1-6	CASSPGTFSPLHF	TGTGCCAGCAGCCCCGGTACCTTCTCACCCCTCCACTTT
TRBV12-5	TRBD1	NA	TRBJ2-7	CASVSYRGRYEQYF	TGTGCTAGTGTTTCTTACAGGGGTCGGTACGAGCAGTACTTC
TRBV4-3	TRBD1	NA	TRBJ2-7	CASSHDGQGARYEQYF	TGCGCCAGCAGCCATGACGGACAGGGGGCAAGATACGAGCAGTACTTC
TRBV9	NA	NA	TRBJ2-7	CASSGPGGNEQYF	TGTGCCAGCAGCGGCCCAGGGGGGAACGAGCAGTACTTC
TRBV4-3	TRBD2	once	TRBJ2-1	CASSQDTGLAGGPLNEQFF	TGCGCCAGCAGCCAAGATACGGGTCTAGCGGGGGGTCCCCTCAATGAGCAGTTCTTC
TRBV27	TRBD1	NA	TRBJ2-3	CASSQGDTDTQYF	TGTGCCAGCAGCCAGGGGGACACAGATACGCAGTATTTT
TRBV7-3	NA	NA	TRBJ2-7	CASSLLGGPYEQYF	TGTGCCAGCAGCTTACTTGGGGGCCCCTACGAGCAGTACTTC
TRBV5-1	TRBD2	NA	TRBJ2-1	CASSLSLAGGPGEQFF	TGCGCCAGCAGCTTGTCTCTCGCGGGAGGGCCGGGAGAGCAGTTCTTC
TRBV6-1	NA	NA	TRBJ1-2	CASSETALYGYTF	TGTGCCAGCAGTGAAACAGCACTGTATGGCTACACCTTC
TRBV5-1	TRBD2	NA	TRBJ2-3	CASRLTSGGANTDTQYF	TGCGCCAGCAGGTTGACTAGCGGGGGGGCGAACACAGATACGCAGTATTTT